Below, one TCR beta chain is given with its context. The antigen remains unidentified. These data are taken from a study of shared clonotypes between healthy human individuals. Findings and limits, study-wide: Among a handful of donors, about 5% of naive CD4 clonotypes were found in common.

All donors qualified as healthy HIV-negative adults and had experienced no recent acute infections or vaccinations. The CDR3 runs 15 residues. The germline V gene has CDR1 SEHNR and CDR2 FQNEAQ (reference sequence). Trimming removed 1 base from V and 3 bases from J, with 12 bases in between. Profiled with immunoSEQ multiplex PCR; TCRdb holds only in-frame clones, not every one. The sample has about 2.4 million clones, 80% to 95% seen once. The TCR comes from a man aged 18-30 years in good health. Some clones in this sample may be carry-over from other donors' samples. The J gene is TRBJ1-1, the V gene TRBV7-9; D is undetermined. Sequences were obtained from naive CD4+ T cells from PBMCs. The sample's subset: CD45RA+ positively selected. CDR3 coding DNA: TGTGCCAGCAGCTTAGAGTTCCCGGGGTACACTGAAGCTTTCTTT. Translation gives CASSLEFPGYTEAFF.